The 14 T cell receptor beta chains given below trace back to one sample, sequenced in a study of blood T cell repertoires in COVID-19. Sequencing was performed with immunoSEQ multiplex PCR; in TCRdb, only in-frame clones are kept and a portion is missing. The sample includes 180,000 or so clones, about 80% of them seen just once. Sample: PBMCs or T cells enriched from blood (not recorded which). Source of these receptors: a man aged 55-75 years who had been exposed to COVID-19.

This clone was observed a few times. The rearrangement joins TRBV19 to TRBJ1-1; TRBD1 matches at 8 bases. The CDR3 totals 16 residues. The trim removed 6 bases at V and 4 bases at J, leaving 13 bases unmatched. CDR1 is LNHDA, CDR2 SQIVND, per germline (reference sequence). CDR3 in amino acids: CASSLTTGQGLTEAFF. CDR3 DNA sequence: TGTGCCAGTAGCCTTACGACCGGACAGGGTCTCACTGAAGCTTTCTTT.

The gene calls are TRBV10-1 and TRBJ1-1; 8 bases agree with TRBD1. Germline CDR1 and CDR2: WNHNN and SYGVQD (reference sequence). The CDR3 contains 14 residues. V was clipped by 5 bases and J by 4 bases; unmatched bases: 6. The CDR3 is CASSRDRGLTEAFF. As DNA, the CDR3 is TGCGCCAGCAGTCGTGACAGGGGACTCACTGAAGCTTTCTTT.

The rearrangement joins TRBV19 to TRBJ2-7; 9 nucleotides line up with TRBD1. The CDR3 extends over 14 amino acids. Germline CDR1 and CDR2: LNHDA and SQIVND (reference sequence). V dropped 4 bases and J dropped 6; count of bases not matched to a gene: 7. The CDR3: CASSNRDRAAEQYF. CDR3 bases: TGTGCCAGTAGTAACCGGGACAGGGCCGCCGAGCAGTACTTC.

In nucleotides, the CDR3 is TGCGCCAGCAGTGTCAACAGAGTATATCAGCCCCAGCATTTT. It specifies CASSVNRVYQPQHF. The chain is built from TRBV10-2 and TRBJ1-5; D is unresolved. In germline, CDR1 is WSHSY, CDR2 SAAADI. CDR3 length: 14 residues. Trimming shortened V by 4 bases and J by 5 bases, and 12 bases separated the two germline ends.

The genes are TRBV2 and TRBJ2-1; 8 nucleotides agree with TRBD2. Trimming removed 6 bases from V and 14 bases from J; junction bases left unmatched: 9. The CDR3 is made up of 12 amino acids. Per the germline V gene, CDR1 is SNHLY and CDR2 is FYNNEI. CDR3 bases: TGTGCCAGCAGGGGGCCCGGGACTAGGGAGTTCTTC. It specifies CASRGPGTREFF.

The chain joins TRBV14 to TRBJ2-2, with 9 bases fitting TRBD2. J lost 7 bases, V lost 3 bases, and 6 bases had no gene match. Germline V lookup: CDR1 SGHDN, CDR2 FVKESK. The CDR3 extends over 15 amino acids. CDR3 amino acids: CASSQVVAGVGELFF. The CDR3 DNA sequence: TGTGCCAGCAGCCAGGTGGTAGCGGGAGTCGGGGAGCTGTTTTTT. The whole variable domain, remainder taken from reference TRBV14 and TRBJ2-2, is EAGVTQFPSHSVIEKGQTVTLRCDPISGHDNLYWYRRVMGKEIKFLLHFVKESKQDESGMPNNRFLAERTGGTYSTLKVQPAELEDSGVYFCASSQVVAGVGELFFGEGSRLTVL.

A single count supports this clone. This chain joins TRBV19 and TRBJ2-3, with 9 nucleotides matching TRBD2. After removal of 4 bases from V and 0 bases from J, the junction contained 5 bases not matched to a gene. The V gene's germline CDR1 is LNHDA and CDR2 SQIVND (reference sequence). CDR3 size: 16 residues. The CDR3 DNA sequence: TGTGCCAGTAGTAAGACTAGCGGACCTAGCACAGATACGCAGTATTTT. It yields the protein CASSKTSGPSTDTQYF.

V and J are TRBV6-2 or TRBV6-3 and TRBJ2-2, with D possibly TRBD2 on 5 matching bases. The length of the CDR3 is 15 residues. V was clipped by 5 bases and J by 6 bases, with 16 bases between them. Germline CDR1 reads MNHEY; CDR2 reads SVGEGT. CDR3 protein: CASSLRGNPAGELFF. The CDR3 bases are TGTGCCAGCAGTCTAAGAGGGAACCCGGCCGGGGAGCTGTTTTTT.

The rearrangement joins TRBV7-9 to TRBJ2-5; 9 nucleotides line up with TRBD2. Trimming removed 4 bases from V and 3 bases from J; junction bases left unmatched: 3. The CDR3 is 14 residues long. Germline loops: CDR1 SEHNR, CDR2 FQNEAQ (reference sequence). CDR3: CASSWTSAKETQYF. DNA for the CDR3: TGTGCCAGCAGCTGGACTAGCGCGAAAGAGACCCAGTACTTC.

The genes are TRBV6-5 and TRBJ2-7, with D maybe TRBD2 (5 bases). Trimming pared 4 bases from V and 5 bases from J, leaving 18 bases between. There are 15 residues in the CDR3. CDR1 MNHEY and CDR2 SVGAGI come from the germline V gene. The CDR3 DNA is TGTGCCAGCAGTTCTGACGTCGGGGTCGGGAACGAGCAGTACTTC. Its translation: CASSSDVGVGNEQYF.

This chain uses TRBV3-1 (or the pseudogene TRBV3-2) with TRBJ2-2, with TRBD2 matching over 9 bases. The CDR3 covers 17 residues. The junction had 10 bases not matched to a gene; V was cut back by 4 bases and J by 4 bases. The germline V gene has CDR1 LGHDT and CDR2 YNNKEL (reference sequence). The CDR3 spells CASSPRGGRGTTGELFF. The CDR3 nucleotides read TGTGCCAGCAGCCCTAGGGGCGGGAGGGGGACCACCGGGGAGCTGTTTTTT.

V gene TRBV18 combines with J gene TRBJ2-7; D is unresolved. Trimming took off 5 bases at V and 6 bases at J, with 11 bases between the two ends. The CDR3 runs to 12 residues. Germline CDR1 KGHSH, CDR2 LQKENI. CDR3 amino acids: CASSSDSSEQYF. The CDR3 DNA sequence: TGTGCCAGCTCATCCGACTCATCCGAGCAGTACTTC.

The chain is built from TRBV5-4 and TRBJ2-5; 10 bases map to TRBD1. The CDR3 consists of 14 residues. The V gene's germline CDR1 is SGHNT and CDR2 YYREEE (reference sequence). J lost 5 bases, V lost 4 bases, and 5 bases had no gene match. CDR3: CASSVTGGVETQYF. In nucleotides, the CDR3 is TGTGCCAGCAGCGTGACAGGGGGCGTTGAGACCCAGTACTTC.

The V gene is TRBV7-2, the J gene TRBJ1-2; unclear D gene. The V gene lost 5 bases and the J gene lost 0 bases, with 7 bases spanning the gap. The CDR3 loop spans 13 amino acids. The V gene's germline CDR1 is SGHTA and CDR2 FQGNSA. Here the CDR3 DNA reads TGTGCCAGCAGCCGCGGAACTAACTATGGCTACACCTTC. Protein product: CASSRGTNYGYTF.